This entry lists 18 T cell receptor beta chains sequenced from one sample in a study of blood T cell repertoires in COVID-19. Only in-frame clones appear in the TCRdb table, and some are missing; sequencing was by immunoSEQ multiplex PCR. The sample contains approximately 240,000 clones, 84% of which appear only once. Sequencing input: peripheral blood. The receptors come from a woman in her forties who had recovered from COVID-19.

The chain recombines TRBV2 with TRBJ1-4, with D uncertain. The length of the CDR3 is 16 residues. V was trimmed by 1 base and J by 4 bases, leaving 13 bases between them. The V gene's germline CDR1 is SNHLY and CDR2 FYNNEI. The DNA of the CDR3 is TGTGCCAGCAGTGAAGGACTACCAGGCGTTAATGAAAAACTGTTTTTT. As protein: CASSEGLPGVNEKLFF.

This clone was seen only once. The chain employs TRBV24-1 and TRBJ1-3; 8 bases are a match to TRBD1. Unmatched junction bases numbered 13, after V lost 7 bases and J lost 0 bases. This CDR3 is built from 18 residues. Germline V gene data show CDR1 as KGHDR and CDR2 as SFDVKD. CDR3 coding DNA: TGTGCCACCAGCCCCTCACCGGGACAGGCAAGCTCTGGAAACACCATATATTTT. Protein: CATSPSPGQASSGNTIYF.

The chain uses TRBV6-2 or TRBV6-3 and TRBJ1-6; D not resolved. There are 14 residues in the CDR3. V was shortened by 4 bases and J by 5 bases, with 9 bases between the two germline ends. The germline gives CDR1 MNHEY, CDR2 SVGEGT. CDR3 coding DNA: TGTGCCAGCAGTTCATTGAGCAATAATTCACCCCTCCACTTT. Translation gives CASSSLSNNSPLHF.

This sequence joins TRBV27 and TRBJ2-1, with D perhaps TRBD1 (6 bases). V lost 7 bases and J 10 bases, leaving 20 bases between the germline ends. The germline V gene has CDR1 MNHEY and CDR2 SMNVEV (reference sequence). This CDR3 is built from 14 residues. In DNA form, the CDR3 reads TGTGCCAGCAAGAGGGACACGGGGTCGAGGGAGCAGTTCTTC. Its translation: CASKRDTGSREQFF.

This sequence joins TRBV14 and TRBJ1-4, with a tentative D call TRBD1 (5 bases). Germline V gene sequence: CDR1 SGHDN, CDR2 FVKESK. V lost 1 base and J 9 bases, leaving 12 bases between the germline ends. The CDR3 is 14 residues long. The CDR3 reads CASSQVVDSQKLFF. The CDR3, as DNA: TGTGCCAGCAGCCAAGTAGTTGACAGCCAAAAACTGTTTTTT.

The chain couples TRBV5-3 to TRBJ1-1; weak D call: TRBD1 (6 bases). TRBV5-3 is labeled an ORF, and its function is uncertain. The CDR3 totals 15 residues. V lost 2 bases and J lost 1, with 12 bases in between. Here the CDR3 DNA reads TGTGCCAGAAGCTTTTTCTGGGACAAGAACACTGAAGCTTTCTTT. Translated: CARSFFWDKNTEAFF.

This chain links TRBV15 with TRBJ1-5, with 8 nucleotides matching TRBD1. Germline V lookup: CDR1 LNHNV, CDR2 YYDKDF (reference sequence). Trimming cost V 3 bases and J 3 bases; bases outside gene matches: 4. The CDR3 spans 15 residues. CDR3 sequence reads: CATSRRTGSNQPQHF. The CDR3 coding sequence is TGTGCCACCAGCAGGAGGACAGGGTCCAATCAGCCCCAGCATTTT.

This chain links TRBV29-1 with TRBJ2-2; D gene ambiguous. V lost 7 bases to trimming and J lost 0 bases, with 9 bases between them. Germline V gene lookup returns CDR1 SQVTM and CDR2 ANQGSEA. CDR3 length: 13 amino acids. The CDR3 spells CSAETSNTGELFF. For the CDR3, the DNA is TGCAGCGCCGAGACATCGAACACCGGGGAGCTGTTTTTT.

This chain links TRBV19 with TRBJ1-4, with TRBD1 matching 8 bases. The junction had 6 bases not matched to a gene; V was cut back by 4 bases and J by 5 bases. CDR1 LNHDA and CDR2 SQIVND come from the germline V gene (reference sequence). The CDR3 extends over 15 amino acids. CDR3 sequence: CASSTTGVLNEKLFF. The CDR3 DNA sequence: TGTGCCAGTAGTACGACAGGGGTCTTAAATGAAAAACTGTTTTTT.

The chain links TRBV6-6 to TRBJ2-5, with 7 bases lining up with TRBD1. Germline V gene sequence: CDR1 MNHNY, CDR2 SVGAGI (reference sequence). The CDR3 contains 14 residues. The V gene end was trimmed by 0 bases and the J gene end by 13 bases; junction bases not matched to a gene: 11. The CDR3 protein is CASSYSRDSDVLYF. The DNA of the CDR3 is TGTGCCAGCAGTTACTCCCGGGACAGCGATGTCCTGTACTTC.

This chain uses TRBV29-1 with TRBJ1-5; perhaps TRBD1 as D (5 bases). The germline gives CDR1 SQVTM, CDR2 ANQGSEA. The CDR3 is made up of 13 amino acids. Trimming took 5 bases from V and 3 from J, leaving 11 bases between them. The CDR3 is CSVQQEINQPQHF. CDR3 nucleotide sequence: TGCAGCGTTCAACAGGAGATCAATCAGCCCCAGCATTTT.

The V gene is TRBV18, the J gene TRBJ2-2, with D unresolved. This CDR3 spans 18 amino acids. V was clipped by 1 base and J by 3 bases, with 18 bases between them. CDR1 is KGHSH and CDR2 is LQKENI in the germline V gene. The CDR3 sequence is CASSPQLSFATDTGELFF. The CDR3 DNA sequence: TGTGCCAGCTCACCACAGTTGTCGTTCGCCACGGACACCGGGGAGCTGTTTTTT.

V is TRBV5-1 and J is TRBJ2-7; tentatively, D is TRBD2 (6 bases). The CDR3 is 12 amino acids. Germline lookup yields CDR1 SGHRS and CDR2 YFSETQ. V was shortened by 2 bases and J by 5 bases, with 8 bases between the two germline ends. CDR3 DNA sequence: TGCGCCAGCAGCTTCGGCGGGGACGAGCAGTACTTC. Translating gives CASSFGGDEQYF.

The gene calls are TRBV2 and TRBJ2-2, with 9 bases lining up with TRBD2. This CDR3 is 17 amino acids long. V dropped 4 bases and J dropped 5; count of bases not matched to a gene: 11. Germline V gene lookup returns CDR1 SNHLY and CDR2 FYNNEI. The CDR3 loop is CASSVARGGVQTGELFF. In nucleotides, the CDR3 is TGTGCCAGCAGTGTAGCCCGCGGGGGGGTACAAACCGGGGAGCTGTTTTTT. The full variable domain, its missing parts supplied by reference TRBV2 and TRBJ2-2, is EPEVTQTPSHQVTQMGQEVILRCVPISNHLYFYWYRQILGQKVEFLVSFYNNEISEKSEIFDDQFSVERPDGSNFTLKIRSTKLEDSAMYFCASSVARGGVQTGELFFGEGSRLTVL.

The chain uses TRBV18 and TRBJ1-2, with TRBD1 identical over 12 bases. Trimming at V came to 2 bases and at J to 8 bases, leaving 3 bases not matched to a gene. The CDR3 covers 14 residues. CDR1 is KGHSH, CDR2 LQKENI, per germline. CDR3 protein: CASSPTGTGGGYTF. The CDR3 DNA is TGTGCCAGCTCACCAACCGGGACAGGGGGCGGCTACACCTTC.

In this sample, this clone turned up once. The rearrangement uses TRBV3-1 (or the pseudogene TRBV3-2) and TRBJ1-2; D is ambiguous. Germline V gene data show CDR1 as LGHDT and CDR2 as YNNKEL (reference sequence). The ends were cut back, 5 bases at V and 3 bases at J, with 10 bases in the middle. This CDR3 has 13 residues. CDR3 sequence reads: CASSYSSDYGYTF. The CDR3 bases are TGTGCCAGCAGCTATAGTTCCGACTATGGCTACACCTTC.

The chain couples TRBV10-3 to TRBJ1-1, with a weak D call TRBD1 (6 bases). This CDR3 comprises 14 residues. Trimming took off 5 bases at V and 0 bases at J, with 10 bases between the two ends. CDR1 and CDR2 from the germline V gene are ENHRY and SYGVKD. CDR3 amino acids: CAISSGQMNTEAFF. The CDR3 coding sequence is TGTGCCATCAGTAGCGGACAGATGAACACTGAAGCTTTCTTT.

The gene calls are TRBV18 and TRBJ2-7, with 11 bases that match TRBD1. The CDR3 runs 14 residues. Germline V lookup: CDR1 KGHSH, CDR2 LQKENI. Trimming at V came to 2 bases and at J to 5 bases, leaving 2 bases not matched to a gene. The CDR3: CASSPGQGADEQYF. The DNA for the CDR3 is TGTGCCAGCTCACCAGGACAGGGGGCGGACGAGCAGTACTTC.